A single sample is the source of the 20 T cell receptor beta chains below, sequenced in a study of post-analysis software for immune sequencing data (dated by TCRdb to 2014 to 2015). What the research found in general, with its limitations: About 5 TRBV segments, including TRBV5-6, TRBV5-1 and TRBV20-1, were significantly more frequent in patients than controls.

No cognate antigen is known for these TCRs. Preparation of the library involved PCR. For sequencing, an Illumina HiSeq 2500 was employed. Unique molecular identifiers were incorporated into TCR beta cDNA libraries to reduce PCR and sequencing biases. The raw public data were reprocessed by TCRdb itself: fastp quality trimming at Q25, MiXCR clonotype calling, in-frame beta chains only. Here each entry gathers all rows of one CDR3 protein and keeps the most common genes and DNA. The sample table records hundreds of thousands of distinct CDR3 sequences; roughly 47% of these occur just once. The ten most abundant clones make up roughly 1.8% of the sample. Sequences were obtained from blood. These receptors were taken from a girl aged 10-17 years with multiple sclerosis.

This clonotype was counted a few times. The V and J genes are TRBV5-1 and TRBJ2-1; TRBD2 matches 14 bases. Germline CDR1 reads SGHRS; CDR2 reads YFSETQ. This CDR3 region has 17 residues. Germline trimming cut 7 bases from V and 6 bases from J; bases unmatched to any gene: 12. DNA for the CDR3: TGCGCCAGCGGGTTGCCTTTAGGGACTAGCGGGAGCAATGAGCAGTTCTTC. It is translated as CASGLPLGTSGSNEQFF.

The chain carries TRBV7-2 and TRBJ1-5; TRBD1 is a possible D gene (5 bases). The CDR3 covers 15 residues. The ends were cut back, 5 bases at V and 5 bases at J, with 16 bases in the middle. The germline V gene encodes CDR1 SGHTA and CDR2 FQGNSA. This CDR3 is CASSAIGGADQPQHF. The CDR3 coding sequence is TGTGCCAGCAGCGCGATCGGGGGAGCGGATCAGCCCCAGCATTTT.

This clonotype was seen only once. The chain recombines TRBV6-1 with TRBJ2-5, with TRBD1 matching 8 bases. The V and J ends lost 3 bases and 4 bases, in that order; junction bases with no gene match: 4. The CDR3 is made up of 14 amino acids. Per the germline V gene, CDR1 is MNHNS and CDR2 is SASEGT. CDR3 nucleotides: TGTGCCAGCAGTGACAGGGGGCGAGGAGAGACCCAGTACTTC. It encodes CASSDRGRGETQYF.

CDR3 in DNA: TGTGCCAGCACCCCCGGGGGCAACGAGCAGTACTTC. This gives the protein CASTPGGNEQYF. This chain uses TRBV12-3 or TRBV12-4 with TRBJ2-5; D tentatively reads TRBD1 or TRBD2 (6 bases each). The DNA matches TRBJ2-7 better at its end, which makes the J call doubtful. The length of the CDR3 is 12 residues.

The chain recombines TRBV30 with TRBJ2-7; D is ambiguous. Trimming took off 2 bases at V and 2 bases at J, with 10 bases between the two ends. The CDR3 sequence is 13 residues long. Germline V gene sequence: CDR1 GTSNPN, CDR2 SVGIG (reference sequence). In DNA, the CDR3 is TGTGCCTGGAGTAGGGAATGGACCTACGAGCAGTACTTC. Protein product: CAWSREWTYEQYF. Supplemented by reference TRBV30 and TRBJ2-7, the full variable domain reads SQTIHQWPATLVQPVGSPLSLECTVEGTSNPNLYWYRQAAGRGLQLLFYSVGIGQISSEVPQNLSASRPQDRQFILSSKKLLLSDSGFYLCAWSREWTYEQYFGPGTRLTVT.

The chain recombines TRBV6-5 with TRBJ2-1; D unclear. There are 14 residues in the CDR3. The V gene lost 0 bases and the J gene lost 4 bases, with 7 bases spanning the gap. Germline values: CDR1 MNHEY, CDR2 SVGAGI. The CDR3 loop reads CASSYSAVYNEQFF. CDR3 nucleotide sequence: TGTGCCAGCAGTTACTCGGCAGTGTACAATGAGCAGTTCTTC.

This clonotype was detected many times. V gene TRBV20-1 combines with J gene TRBJ2-1, with TRBD2 identical over 12 bases. Trimming took 0 bases from V and 8 from J; bases not matched to a gene: 5. CDR1 is DFQATT, CDR2 SNEGSKA, per germline (reference sequence). CDR3 length: 15 amino acids. In DNA form, the CDR3 reads TGCAGTGCTAGAGATGTGACTAGCGGGAGTTATGAGCAGTTCTTC. Its translation: CSARDVTSGSYEQFF.

The CDR3 reads CSVEAGTGYEQYF. CDR3 sequence (DNA): TGCAGCGTTGAGGCCGGGACAGGGTACGAGCAGTACTTC. The rearrangement uses TRBV29-1 and TRBJ2-7; 9 bases are shared with TRBD1. J gave up 4 bases and V 3 bases, and 4 bases lay outside the gene matches. The CDR3 covers 13 residues. Germline CDR1 and CDR2: SQVTM and ANQGSEA.

V usage is TRBV9 and J usage is TRBJ1-2; no clear D gene. Germline V gene data show CDR1 as SGDLS and CDR2 as YYNGEE. V lost 2 bases and J lost 6, with 14 bases in between. The CDR3 sequence is 14 residues long. Here the CDR3 reads CASSVDTYEDGYTF. The CDR3 region has the DNA TGTGCCAGCAGCGTCGATACCTATGAGGATGGCTACACCTTC.

The gene calls are TRBV10-3 and TRBJ2-1; perhaps TRBD1 as D (6 bases). The germline V gene has CDR1 ENHRY and CDR2 SYGVKD. The CDR3 runs 11 residues. V was cut by 3 bases and J by 10 bases, with 7 bases left in between. The CDR3: CAISDRGEQFF. The DNA of the CDR3 is TGTGCCATCAGTGATAGGGGGGAGCAGTTCTTC.

This clonotype has more than one count but fewer than ten. The V gene is TRBV6-4, the J gene TRBJ2-1; 10 nucleotides agree with TRBD1. In germline, CDR1 is MRHNA, CDR2 SNTAGT. With 5 bases clipped from V and 8 bases from J, the junction kept 9 bases outside the gene matches. CDR3 length: 15 amino acids. The DNA for the CDR3 is TGTGCCAGCAGTCCCGGGACAGGGGAAGGAGATGAGCAGTTCTTC. Translated, it gives CASSPGTGEGDEQFF.

This clonotype was seen only a few times. V and J are TRBV20-1 and TRBJ2-1; 15 bases are a match to TRBD2. In germline, CDR1 is DFQATT, CDR2 SNEGSKA (reference sequence). The CDR3 is made up of 19 amino acids. V shed 3 bases, J shed 0 bases, and the junction held 9 bases outside the gene matches. The CDR3 reads CSARSGTSGRTSSYNEQFF. DNA of the CDR3: TGCAGTGCTAGGTCCGGGACTAGCGGGAGGACGAGCTCCTACAATGAGCAGTTCTTC.

This chain connects TRBV7-9 to TRBJ2-1, with a weak D call TRBD1 (5 bases). The ends were cut back, 5 bases at V and 4 bases at J, with 15 bases in the middle. Germline V gene lookup returns CDR1 SEHNR and CDR2 FQNEAQ (reference sequence). The CDR3 is made up of 15 amino acids. The CDR3 reads CASSPVRQLYNEQFF. The CDR3, as DNA: TGTGCCAGCAGCCCGGTACGACAGCTTTACAATGAGCAGTTCTTC.

This clonotype has only a few counts. V gene TRBV5-1 combines with J gene TRBJ2-1, with D perhaps given as TRBD1 or TRBD2 (5 bases each). This CDR3 has 16 residues. Germline CDR1 SGHRS, CDR2 YFSETQ. The V end lost 0 bases, the J end lost 5 bases, and 15 bases lay between the germline ends. The CDR3 loop is CASSLEAGLRDNEQFF. The CDR3 DNA follows: TGCGCCAGCAGCTTGGAGGCAGGGCTGAGGGACAATGAGCAGTTCTTC. Variable domain in full (rest from reference TRBV5-1 and TRBJ2-1): KAGVTQTPRYLIKTRGQQVTLSCSPISGHRSVSWYQQTPGQGLQFLFEYFSETQRNKGNFPGRFSGRQFSNSRSEMNVSTLELGDSALYLCASSLEAGLRDNEQFFGPGTRLTVL.

This clonotype was picked up a small number of times. The chain recombines TRBV20-1 with TRBJ2-4; D is undetermined. Trimming cost V 0 bases and J 1 base, with 19 bases left between them. The CDR3 is 18 residues long. CDR1 is DFQATT and CDR2 is SNEGSKA in the germline V gene (reference sequence). The CDR3 nucleotides read TGCAGTGCTAGAGACTTGGCATGGGTATTAGGGGCCAAAAACATTCAGTACTTC. It specifies CSARDLAWVLGAKNIQYF.

There are a few counts of this clonotype. This chain connects TRBV10-3 to TRBJ2-5, with TRBD2 matching 9 bases. Germline loops: CDR1 ENHRY, CDR2 SYGVKD. V trimming: 6 bases; J trimming: 5 bases; junction bases outside the gene matches: 7. This CDR3 has 14 amino acids. Here the CDR3 reads CAISGTSTGETQYF. CDR3 DNA sequence: TGTGCCATCAGCGGGACTAGCACCGGGGAGACCCAGTACTTC.

The chain carries TRBV12-3 or TRBV12-4 and TRBJ2-5, with D perhaps being TRBD1 or TRBD2 (5 bases each). CDR3 length equals 13 residues. The V end was cut by 7 bases, the J end by 7 bases, with 16 bases between. The CDR3 sequence: CASNYQGVGTQYF. The CDR3 coding sequence is TGTGCCAGCAATTACCAGGGAGTTGGGACCCAGTACTTC.

The chain joins TRBV29-1 to TRBJ2-7; D is perhaps TRBD2 (6 bases). Deletions cut 3 bases from V and 0 bases from J, with 15 bases between. The germline V gene encodes CDR1 SQVTM and CDR2 ANQGSEA. This CDR3 comprises 15 residues. The CDR3 sequence is CSVEKRLASSYEQYF. CDR3 bases: TGCAGCGTTGAGAAGCGGCTAGCGAGCTCCTACGAGCAGTACTTC.

The chain links TRBV20-1 to TRBJ2-1; maybe TRBD2 (6 bases). The CDR3 contains 12 residues. Germline assignment: CDR1 DFQATT and CDR2 SNEGSKA (reference sequence). The V gene lost 7 bases and the J gene lost 1 base, with 8 bases spanning the gap. CDR3 in DNA: TGCAGTGTACGGGAGTCCTACAATGAGCAGTTCTTC. It specifies CSVRESYNEQFF.

This chain uses TRBV12-3 or TRBV12-4 with TRBJ2-1, with unresolved D. The V and J ends lost 3 bases and 4 bases respectively, with 10 bases between them. CDR3 size: 14 residues. The CDR3 is CASSFARPYNEQFF. The CDR3 nucleotides are TGTGCCAGCAGTTTTGCCAGACCTTACAATGAGCAGTTCTTC.